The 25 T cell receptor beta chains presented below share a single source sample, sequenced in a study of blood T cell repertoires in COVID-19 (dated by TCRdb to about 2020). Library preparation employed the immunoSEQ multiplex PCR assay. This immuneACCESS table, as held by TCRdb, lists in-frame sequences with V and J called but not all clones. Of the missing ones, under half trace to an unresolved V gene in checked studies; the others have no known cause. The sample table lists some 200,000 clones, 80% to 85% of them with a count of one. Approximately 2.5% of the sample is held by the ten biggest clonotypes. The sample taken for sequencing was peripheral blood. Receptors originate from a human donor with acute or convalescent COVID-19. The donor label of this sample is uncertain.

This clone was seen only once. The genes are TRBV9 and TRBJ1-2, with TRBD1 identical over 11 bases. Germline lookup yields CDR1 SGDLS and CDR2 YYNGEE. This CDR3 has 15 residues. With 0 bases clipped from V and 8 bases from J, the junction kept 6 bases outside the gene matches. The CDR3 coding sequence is TGTGCCAGCAGCGTAGCCGGACAGGGGGCTTACGGCTACACCTTC. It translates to CASSVAGQGAYGYTF.

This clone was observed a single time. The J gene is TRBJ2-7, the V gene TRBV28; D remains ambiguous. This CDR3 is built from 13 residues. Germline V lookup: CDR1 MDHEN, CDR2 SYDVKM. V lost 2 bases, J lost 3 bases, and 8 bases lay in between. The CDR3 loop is CASSLSPLYEQYF. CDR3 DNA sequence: TGTGCCAGCAGTTTAAGCCCCCTCTACGAGCAGTACTTC.

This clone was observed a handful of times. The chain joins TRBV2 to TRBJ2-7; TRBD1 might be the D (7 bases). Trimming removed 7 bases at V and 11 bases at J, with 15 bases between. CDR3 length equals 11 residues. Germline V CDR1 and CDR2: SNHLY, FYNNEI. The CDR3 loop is CASMEGARKYF. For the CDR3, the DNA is TGTGCCAGCATGGAGGGGGCGAGGAAGTACTTC.

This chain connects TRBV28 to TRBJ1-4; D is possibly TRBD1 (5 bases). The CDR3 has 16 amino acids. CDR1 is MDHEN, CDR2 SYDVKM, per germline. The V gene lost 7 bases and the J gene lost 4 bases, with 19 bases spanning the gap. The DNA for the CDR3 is TGTGCCAGCACTACAACCAGGAAGGGGCTTAATGAAAAACTGTTTTTT. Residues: CASTTTRKGLNEKLFF.

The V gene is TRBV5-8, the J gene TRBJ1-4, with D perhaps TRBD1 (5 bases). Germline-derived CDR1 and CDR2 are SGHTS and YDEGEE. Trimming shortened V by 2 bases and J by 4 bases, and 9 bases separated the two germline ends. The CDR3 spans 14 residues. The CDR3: CASSLGAFNEKLFF. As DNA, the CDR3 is TGTGCCAGCAGCTTAGGGGCCTTTAATGAAAAACTGTTTTTT.

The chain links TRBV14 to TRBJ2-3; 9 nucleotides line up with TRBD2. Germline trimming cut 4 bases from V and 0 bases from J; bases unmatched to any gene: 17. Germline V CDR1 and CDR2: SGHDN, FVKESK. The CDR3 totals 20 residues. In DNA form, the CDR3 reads TGTGCCAGCAGCCCCCCGACTGAGACGACTAGCGGTTCTAGCACAGATACGCAGTATTTT. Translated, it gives CASSPPTETTSGSSTDTQYF.

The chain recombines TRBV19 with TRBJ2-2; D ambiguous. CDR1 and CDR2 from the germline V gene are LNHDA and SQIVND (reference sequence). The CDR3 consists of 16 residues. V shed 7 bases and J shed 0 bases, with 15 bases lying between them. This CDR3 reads CASKWSSATNTGELFF. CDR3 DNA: TGTGCCAGTAAGTGGAGCTCCGCCACGAACACCGGGGAGCTGTTTTTT.

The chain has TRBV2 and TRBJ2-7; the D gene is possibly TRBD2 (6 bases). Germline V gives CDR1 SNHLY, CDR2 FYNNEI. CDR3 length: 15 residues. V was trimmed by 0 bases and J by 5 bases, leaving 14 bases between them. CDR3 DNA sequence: TGTGCCAGCAGTGAAGCTGGAGGGAGAGAGCACGAGCAGTACTTC. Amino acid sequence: CASSEAGGREHEQYF.

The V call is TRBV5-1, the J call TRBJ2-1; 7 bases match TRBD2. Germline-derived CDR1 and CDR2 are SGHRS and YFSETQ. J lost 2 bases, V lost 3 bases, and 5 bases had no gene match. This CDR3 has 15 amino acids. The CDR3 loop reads CASSWGGSTYNEQFF. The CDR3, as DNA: TGCGCCAGCAGCTGGGGCGGGAGTACCTACAATGAGCAGTTCTTC.

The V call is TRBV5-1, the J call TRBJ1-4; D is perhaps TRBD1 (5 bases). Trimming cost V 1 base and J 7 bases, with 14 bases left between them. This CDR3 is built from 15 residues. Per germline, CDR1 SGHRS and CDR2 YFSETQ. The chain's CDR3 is CASSLSGKWGEKLFF. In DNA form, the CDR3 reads TGCGCCAGCAGCTTGTCAGGGAAATGGGGTGAAAAACTGTTTTTT.

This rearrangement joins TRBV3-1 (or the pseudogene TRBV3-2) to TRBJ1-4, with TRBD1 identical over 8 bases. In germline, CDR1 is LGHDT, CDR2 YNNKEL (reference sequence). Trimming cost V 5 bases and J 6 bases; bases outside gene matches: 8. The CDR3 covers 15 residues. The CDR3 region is CASSTTGEVDEKLFF. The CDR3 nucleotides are TGTGCCAGCAGCACGACAGGGGAGGTAGATGAAAAACTGTTTTTT.

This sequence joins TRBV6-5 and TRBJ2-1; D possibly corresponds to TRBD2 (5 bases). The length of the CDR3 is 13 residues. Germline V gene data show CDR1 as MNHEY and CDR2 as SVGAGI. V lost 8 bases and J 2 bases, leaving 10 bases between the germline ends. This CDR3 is CASSEGPYNEQFF. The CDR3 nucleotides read TGTGCCAGCTCCGAGGGCCCCTACAATGAGCAGTTCTTC.

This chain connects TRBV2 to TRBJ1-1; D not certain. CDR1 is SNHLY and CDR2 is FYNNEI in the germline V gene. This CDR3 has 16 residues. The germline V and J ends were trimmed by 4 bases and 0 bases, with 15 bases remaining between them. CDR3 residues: CASSGAGGSMNTEAFF. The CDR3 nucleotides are TGTGCCAGCAGTGGAGCGGGAGGGTCCATGAACACTGAAGCTTTCTTT. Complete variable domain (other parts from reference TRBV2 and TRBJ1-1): EPEVTQTPSHQVTQMGQEVILRCVPISNHLYFYWYRQILGQKVEFLVSFYNNEISEKSEIFDDQFSVERPDGSNFTLKIRSTKLEDSAMYFCASSGAGGSMNTEAFFGQGTRLTVV.

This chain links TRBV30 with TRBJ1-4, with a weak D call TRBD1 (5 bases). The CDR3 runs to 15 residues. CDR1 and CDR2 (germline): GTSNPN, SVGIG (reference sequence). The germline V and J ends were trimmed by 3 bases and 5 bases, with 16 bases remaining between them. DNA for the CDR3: TGTGCCTGGAGCGAATCCGTACGGGGGAATGAAAAACTGTTTTTT. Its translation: CAWSESVRGNEKLFF.

The chain's CDR3 is CASSQGGGVVEAFF. DNA for the CDR3: TGTGCCAGCAGCCAAGGTGGAGGGGTTGTGGAAGCTTTCTTT. The V call is TRBV3-1 (or the pseudogene TRBV3-2), the J call TRBJ1-1; perhaps TRBD1 as D (5 bases). The V end was cut by 1 base, the J end by 8 bases, with 14 bases between. The V gene's germline CDR1 is LGHDT and CDR2 YNNKEL (reference sequence). CDR3 length: 14 amino acids.

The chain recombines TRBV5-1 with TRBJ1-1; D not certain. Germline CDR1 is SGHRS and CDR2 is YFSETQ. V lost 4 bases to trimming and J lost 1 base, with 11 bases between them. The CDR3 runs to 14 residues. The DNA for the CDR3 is TGCGCCAGCAGCCCCCTCATAGAGAACACTGAAGCTTTCTTT. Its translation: CASSPLIENTEAFF.

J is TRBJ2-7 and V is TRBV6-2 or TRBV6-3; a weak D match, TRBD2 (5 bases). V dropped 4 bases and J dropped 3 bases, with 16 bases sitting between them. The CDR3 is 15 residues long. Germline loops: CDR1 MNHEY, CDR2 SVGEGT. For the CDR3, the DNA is TGTGCCAGCAGTTTATCGGCGGGTAAAAACTACGAGCAGTACTTC. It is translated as CASSLSAGKNYEQYF.

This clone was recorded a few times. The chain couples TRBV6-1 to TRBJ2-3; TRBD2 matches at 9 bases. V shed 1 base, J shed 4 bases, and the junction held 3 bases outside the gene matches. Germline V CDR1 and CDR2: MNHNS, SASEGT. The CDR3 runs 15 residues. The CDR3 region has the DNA TGTGCCAGCAGTGAAGGGCGGGGGGGCGCAGATACGCAGTATTTT. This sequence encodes CASSEGRGGADTQYF.

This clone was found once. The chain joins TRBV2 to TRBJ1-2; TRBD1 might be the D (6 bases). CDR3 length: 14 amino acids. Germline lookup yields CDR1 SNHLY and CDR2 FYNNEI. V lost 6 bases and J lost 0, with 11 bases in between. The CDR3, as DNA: TGTGCCAGCAGCCTGGACAGAACTAACTATGGCTACACCTTC. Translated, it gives CASSLDRTNYGYTF.

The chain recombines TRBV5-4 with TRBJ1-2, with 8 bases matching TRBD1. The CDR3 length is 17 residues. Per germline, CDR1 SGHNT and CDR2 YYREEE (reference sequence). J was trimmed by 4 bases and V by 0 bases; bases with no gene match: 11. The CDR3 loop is CASSLDPGGGRVYGYTF. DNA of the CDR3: TGTGCCAGCAGCTTGGACCCAGGGGGCGGAAGGGTCTATGGCTACACCTTC.

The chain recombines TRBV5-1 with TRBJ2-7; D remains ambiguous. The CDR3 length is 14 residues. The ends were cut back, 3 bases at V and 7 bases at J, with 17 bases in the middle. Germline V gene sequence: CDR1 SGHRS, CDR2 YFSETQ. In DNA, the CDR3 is TGCGCCAGCAGCTCCCAAACGGCGCAGGCAGAGCAGTACTTC. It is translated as CASSSQTAQAEQYF.

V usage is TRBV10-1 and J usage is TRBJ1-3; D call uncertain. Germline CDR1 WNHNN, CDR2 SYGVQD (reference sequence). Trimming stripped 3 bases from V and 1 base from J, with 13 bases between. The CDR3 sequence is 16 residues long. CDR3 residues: CASSDPGGLSGNTIYF. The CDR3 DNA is TGCGCCAGCAGTGACCCCGGCGGCTTGTCTGGAAACACCATATATTTT.

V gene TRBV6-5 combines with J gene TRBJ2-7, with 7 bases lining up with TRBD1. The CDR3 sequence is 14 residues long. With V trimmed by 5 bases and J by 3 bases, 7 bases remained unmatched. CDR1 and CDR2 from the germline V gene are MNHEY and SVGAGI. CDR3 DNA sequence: TGTGCCAGCAGTCATCCGGGACAGAGCTACGAGCAGTACTTC. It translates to CASSHPGQSYEQYF.

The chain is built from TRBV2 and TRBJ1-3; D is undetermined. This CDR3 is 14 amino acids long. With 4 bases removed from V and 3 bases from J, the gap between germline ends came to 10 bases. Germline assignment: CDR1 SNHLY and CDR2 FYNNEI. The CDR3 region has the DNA TGTGCCAGCAGTGTTGGAGGCCGTGGAAACACCATATATTTT. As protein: CASSVGGRGNTIYF.

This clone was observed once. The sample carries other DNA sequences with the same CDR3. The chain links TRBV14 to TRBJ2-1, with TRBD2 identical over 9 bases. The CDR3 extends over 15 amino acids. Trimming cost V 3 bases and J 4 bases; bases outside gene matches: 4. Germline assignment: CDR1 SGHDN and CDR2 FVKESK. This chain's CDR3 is CASSQGREGYNEQFF. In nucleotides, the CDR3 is TGTGCCAGCAGCCAGGGGCGGGAGGGATACAATGAGCAGTTCTTC. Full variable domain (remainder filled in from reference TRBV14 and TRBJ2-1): EAGVTQFPSHSVIEKGQTVTLRCDPISGHDNLYWYRRVMGKEIKFLLHFVKESKQDESGMPNNRFLAERTGGTYSTLKVQPAELEDSGVYFCASSQGREGYNEQFFGPGTRLTVL.